This is a list of T cell receptor beta chains from one sample in a study of CD8 T cells in ankylosing spondylitis. TCRdb itself ran the 5' RACE reads through MiXCR, one entry per CDR3 protein. In the table there are around 300,000 distinct CDR3 sequences, around 21% of which are singletons. Source material: blood, either unsorted or a sorted T cell fraction (not recorded which). The receptors shown here come from a female donor with ankylosing spondylitis or in good health (not recorded which). CDR3s include the opening cysteine and the closing phenylalanine or tryptophan. A D gene is named only where the DNA matches it firmly. Size is omitted from some rows. Given values are once, few, many or a class for expanded clones.

v_gene,abundance,j_gene,d_gene,CDR3aa,CDR3nt
TRBV4-2,NA,TRBJ2-6,TRBD1,CASTQRATGGLGANVLTF,TGTGCCAGCACCCAGAGGGCGACAGGGGGTTTAGGGGCCAACGTCCTGACTTTC
TRBV20-1,NA,TRBJ2-3,TRBD2,CSANSGGTDTQYF,TGCAGTGCTAATAGCGGGGGCACAGATACGCAGTATTTT
TRBV6-5,NA,TRBJ2-1,NA,CASSYQTGLGRNEQFF,TGTGCCAGCAGTTACCAAACGGGACTGGGGAGGAATGAGCAGTTCTTC
TRBV12-3/TRBV12-4,many,TRBJ2-1,NA,CALLRRESNEQFF,TGTGCCCTCTTACGCAGGGAAAGCAATGAGCAGTTCTTC
TRBV7-9,few,TRBJ1-1,NA,CASSEWNTEAFF,TGTGCCAGCAGCGAGTGGAACACTGAAGCTTTCTTT
TRBV9,NA,TRBJ2-7,NA,CASSVSARGIYEQYF,TGTGCCAGCAGCGTATCGGCTAGGGGAATCTACGAGCAGTACTTC
TRBV6-4,few,TRBJ1-1,NA,CASSAVPSGEAFF,TGTGCCAGCAGTGCTGTTCCCTCAGGGGAAGCTTTCTTT
TRBV20-1,few,TRBJ2-3,NA,CSARDQGRTSTDTQYF,TGCAGTGCTAGAGATCAGGGGAGAACTAGCACAGATACGCAGTATTTT
TRBV4-3,few,TRBJ2-1,NA,CASSQDPTGNRYYNEQFF,TGCGCCAGCAGCCAAGATCCCACAGGAAACCGATATTACAATGAGCAGTTCTTC
TRBV6-1,NA,TRBJ2-5,NA,CASSAIGMATQYF,TGTGCCAGCAGTGCAATCGGGATGGCGACCCAGTACTTC
TRBV9,NA,TRBJ2-1,NA,CASSVGASSTNNEQFF,TGTGCCAGCAGCGTAGGGGCTAGCTCGACTAACAATGAGCAGTTCTTC
TRBV15,NA,TRBJ2-7,TRBD2,CATSRGSGAYEQYF,TGTGCCACCAGCAGGGGAAGCGGGGCCTACGAGCAGTACTTC
TRBV6-4,NA,TRBJ2-2,TRBD2,CASTWLAVDTGELFF,TGTGCCAGCACCTGGCTAGCGGTGGACACCGGGGAGCTGTTTTTT
TRBV29-1,few,TRBJ2-7,NA,CSVSPVGTYEQYF,TGCAGCGTTTCCCCGGTCGGGACTTACGAGCAGTACTTC
TRBV7-6,NA,TRBJ1-5,NA,CASSLGGFGNQPQHF,TGTGCCAGCAGCTTAGGAGGGTTCGGAAATCAGCCCCAGCATTTT
TRBV20-1,NA,TRBJ2-4,NA,CSATDLAKNIQYF,TGCAGTGCCACGGACCTCGCCAAAAACATTCAGTACTTC
TRBV7-2,many,TRBJ2-7,NA,CASSLAGAEQYF,TGTGCCAGCAGCTTAGCGGGAGCTGAGCAGTACTTC
TRBV3-1,NA,TRBJ2-7,NA,CASSQLFGSDEQYF,TGTGCCAGCAGCCAACTATTCGGATCGGACGAGCAGTACTTC
TRBV18,NA,TRBJ1-2,NA,CASSPGDGYGYTF,TGTGCCAGCTCACCGGGGGACGGCTATGGCTACACCTTC
TRBV13,many,TRBJ2-4,NA,CASSSALGNIQYF,TGTGCCAGCAGCTCGGCGTTGGGGAACATTCAGTACTTC
TRBV7-9,NA,TRBJ2-6,TRBD2,CASGRGAGANVLTF,TGTGCCAGCGGACGGGGGGCTGGGGCCAACGTCCTGACTTTC
TRBV24-1,few,TRBJ2-1,TRBD1,CATSDSGTGLYNEQFF,TGTGCCACCAGTGATTCCGGGACAGGTCTCTACAATGAGCAGTTCTTC
TRBV4-3,few,TRBJ2-3,TRBD2,CASSQGLAGGDYDTQYF,TGCGCCAGCAGCCAAGGACTAGCGGGAGGGGATTATGATACGCAGTATTTT
TRBV2,few,TRBJ2-1,NA,CASTQDPPRNEQFF,TGTGCCAGCACCCAAGACCCCCCCCGCAATGAGCAGTTCTTC
TRBV12-3/TRBV12-4,many,TRBJ1-3,NA,CASSLNTIYF,TGTGCCAGCAGTTTGAACACCATATATTTT
TRBV20-1,few,TRBJ1-5,NA,CSARGSGQSNQPQHF,TGCAGTGCTAGGGGGTCCGGACAGAGCAATCAGCCCCAGCATTTT
TRBV7-2,NA,TRBJ2-7,NA,CASSPMAGEQYF,TGTGCCAGCAGCCCAATGGCGGGGGAGCAGTACTTC
TRBV7-9,many,TRBJ2-7,NA,CASSLDQHSYEQYF,TGTGCCAGCAGCTTAGATCAGCACTCCTACGAGCAGTACTTC
TRBV5-1,NA,TRBJ1-6,TRBD1,CASSVAGTVNSPLHF,TGCGCCAGCAGCGTAGCCGGGACAGTAAATTCACCCCTCCACTTT
TRBV20-1,NA,TRBJ2-1,TRBD1,CSASLRQGIRNEQFF,TGCAGTGCTAGCCTAAGACAGGGAATCCGAAATGAGCAGTTCTTC
TRBV20-1,many,TRBJ2-1,TRBD2,CSVQHPTSGSREQFF,TGCAGTGTTCAGCACCCGACTAGCGGGAGTCGGGAGCAGTTCTTC
TRBV5-6,NA,TRBJ1-1,NA,CATAGRMNTEAFF,TGTGCCACGGCGGGACGAATGAACACTGAAGCTTTCTTT
TRBV6-5,NA,TRBJ1-1,TRBD1,CASSYLQGQGRTEAFF,TGTGCCAGCAGTTACCTTCAGGGACAGGGGCGCACTGAAGCTTTCTTT
TRBV3-1,NA,TRBJ1-1,NA,CASSPLGRGLPAFF,TGTGCCAGCAGCCCACTGGGCCGGGGCCTCCCAGCTTTCTTT
TRBV7-9,many,TRBJ2-1,NA,CASSSEGPGQFF,TGTGCCAGCAGCTCCGAAGGACCAGGGCAGTTCTTC
TRBV7-3,few,TRBJ2-5,TRBD1,CASSKFGTAGETQYF,TGTGCCAGCAGTAAATTCGGGACAGCTGGAGAGACCCAGTACTTC
TRBV4-1,few,TRBJ2-6,NA,CASSQDTTLGANVLTF,TGCGCCAGCAGCCAAGACACAACGCTTGGGGCCAACGTCCTGACTTTC
TRBV6-1,NA,TRBJ1-5,TRBD1,CASRAGQGVQPQHF,TGTGCCAGCAGGGCCGGACAGGGGGTTCAGCCCCAGCATTTT
TRBV10-3,NA,TRBJ2-7,NA,CATEGAYEQYF,TGTGCCACCGAAGGGGCCTACGAGCAGTACTTC
TRBV20-1,NA,TRBJ2-5,TRBD2,CSASLRGGGETQYF,TGCAGTGCTAGCCTCCGGGGGGGCGGAGAGACCCAGTACTTC
TRBV5-1,few,TRBJ2-5,TRBD1,CASSGQPGQVTETQYF,TGCGCCAGCAGCGGCCAACCGGGACAGGTTACGGAGACCCAGTACTTC
TRBV12-3/TRBV12-4,NA,TRBJ1-1,NA,CASSLADRLTEAFF,TGTGCCAGCAGTTTAGCCGACAGGCTAACTGAAGCTTTCTTT